The sequence of this T cell receptor beta chain was determined in a study of blood T cells in healthy people across ages. Broader study findings: The study found more naive CD4+ cells and higher diversity in long-lived than aged donors. Nothing was known about donor CMV status, and this possibly confounded expanded clonotype changes.

There were healthy Caucasian individuals from Russia, aged roughly 6 to 100, serving as donors. For this clonotype: What it binds is not known.

The germline V and J ends were trimmed by 3 bases and 5 bases, with 14 bases remaining between them. The CDR3 runs 14 residues. Germline lookup yields CDR1 MNHNS and CDR2 SASEGT. The second PCR ran roughly 7 to 11 cycles with a sample-barcoded 5' primer and J-beta primers. From the 5' RACE reads, TCRdb called clonotypes with MiXCR, one entry per CDR3 protein. This table holds about 620,000 distinct CDR3 sequences, more than 20% found once. Material for sequencing was blood. The origin of this receptor is a man between 65 and 79 years old in good health. This chain connects TRBV6-1 to TRBJ2-7; D may match TRBD1 or TRBD2 (6 bases each). The CDR3 DNA reads as TGTGCCAGCAGTGACGCCTGGGGGGCAAACGAGCAGTACTTC. Protein sequence: CASSDAWGANEQYF.